This T cell receptor beta chain appears in the sequencing data of a study of blood T cell repertoires in COVID-19. Study as a whole: The origin of the acute and convalescent COVID-19 samples was the United States, Italy and Spain. T cells, B-cell-depleted T cells, or PBMCs provided the cDNA or gDNA that served as material.

V gave up 5 bases and J gave up 3 bases; unmatched junction bases: 5. This CDR3 is 13 amino acids long. CDR1 and CDR2 from the germline V gene are SGHRS and YFSETQ. As handled by the study authors: Nucleated cell number was recorded as an estimate derived from reference gene primer amplification. Repertoires were generated with immunoSEQ multiplex PCR, while TCRdb's copy carries only in-frame clones and drops some. From that table come the V and J calls and clone size; the DNA was used to work out D and trimming. The profile shows 200,000 or so clones, approximately 80% of them singletons. Sequenced input: peripheral blood. The V gene is TRBV5-1, the J gene TRBJ2-7; 7 nucleotides line up with TRBD1. This TCR was sampled from a man between 40 and 49 years old who had recovered from COVID-19. CDR3 in DNA: TGCGCCAGCAGGGGACAGCCCGACTACGAGCAGTACTTC. Its translation: CASRGQPDYEQYF.